A single sample is the source of the 27 T cell receptor beta chains below, sequenced in a study of T-cell memory formation after mild COVID-19. TCRdb ran MiXCR on the 5' RACE reads and lists one entry per CDR3 protein. The repertoire consists of roughly 510,000 distinct CDR3 sequences, with roughly 17% occurring once and the leading ten covering less than 10%. The sample was PBMCs or a T cell subset sorted from them (not recorded which). These receptors came from an adult woman who had mild COVID-19 (a few samples of this study predate the infection). Cell type and time point are not known.

This clonotype turned up a few times. The V gene is TRBV5-1, the J gene TRBJ2-1; TRBD2 matches 7 bases. CDR3 size: 15 residues. The junction had 9 bases not matched to a gene; V was cut back by 0 bases and J by 9 bases. Germline lookup yields CDR1 SGHRS and CDR2 YFSETQ. The CDR3 loop reads CASSLASGLSAEQFF. CDR3 DNA sequence: TGCGCCAGCAGCTTGGCCTCGGGACTAAGCGCTGAGCAGTTCTTC.

The chain links TRBV19 to TRBJ2-1; weak D call: TRBD1 (5 bases). The V gene's germline CDR1 is LNHDA and CDR2 SQIVND (reference sequence). V shed 6 bases and J shed 2 bases, with 14 bases lying between them. CDR3 length: 15 amino acids. The CDR3 DNA reads TGTGCCAGTAGCAACCACCAGACAGCCTACAATGAGCAGTTCTTC. Its translation: CASSNHQTAYNEQFF.

The CDR3 region is CASSPGTGRSPLHF. CDR3 nucleotides: TGTGCCAGCAGCCCCGGGACAGGGAGGTCACCCCTCCACTTT. The V and J genes are TRBV11-2 and TRBJ1-6, with 9 positions matching TRBD1. V was clipped by 5 bases and J by 10 bases; unmatched bases: 6. Looked up from germline, CDR1 is SGHAT and CDR2 is FQNNGV. This CDR3 comprises 14 residues.

This clonotype came up a few times. The chain employs TRBV19 and TRBJ2-1, with 8 bases identical to TRBD1. With V trimmed by 10 bases and J by 3 bases, 5 bases remained unmatched. CDR1 and CDR2 from the germline V gene are LNHDA and SQIVND (reference sequence). The length of the CDR3 is 13 residues. The CDR3 nucleotides read TGTGCCACCCGGGACAGGCTCTACAATGAGCAGTTCTTC. This gives the protein CATRDRLYNEQFF. The whole variable domain, filled in from reference TRBV19 and TRBJ2-1, reads DGGITQSPKYLFRKEGQNVTLSCEQNLNHDAMYWYRQDPGQGLRLIYYSQIVNDFQKGDIAEGYSVSREKKESFPLTVTSAQKNPTAFYLCATRDRLYNEQFFGPGTRLTVL.

This chain joins TRBV27 and TRBJ1-1, with 10 bases that match TRBD1. This CDR3 contains 16 residues. Germline trimming cut 4 bases from V and 6 bases from J; bases unmatched to any gene: 11. Per germline, CDR1 MNHEY and CDR2 SMNVEV (reference sequence). The CDR3 loop is CASSSVGGTGDSEAFF. For the CDR3, the DNA is TGTGCCAGCAGTTCCGTGGGGGGGACAGGGGACTCTGAAGCTTTCTTT.

In this sample, this clonotype turned up a few times. The CDR3: CASTRGGYAYEQYF. CDR3 DNA sequence: TGTGCCAGCACCCGGGGAGGGTACGCCTACGAGCAGTACTTC. This sequence joins TRBV5-6 and TRBJ2-7; 7 bases agree with TRBD2. The CDR3 spans 14 residues. Unmatched junction bases numbered 8, after V lost 6 bases and J lost 2 bases. The germline V gene has CDR1 SGHDT and CDR2 YYEEEE. The whole variable domain, remainder taken from reference TRBV5-6 and TRBJ2-7, is DAGVTQSPTHLIKTRGQQVTLRCSPKSGHDTVSWYQQALGQGPQFIFQYYEEEERQRGNFPDRFSGHQFPNYSSELNVNALLLGDSALYLCASTRGGYAYEQYFGPGTRLTVT.

The rearrangement links TRBV29-1 to TRBJ1-1, with D hard to call. Germline CDR1 is SQVTM and CDR2 is ANQGSEA. Deletions cut 6 bases from V and 1 base from J, with 6 bases between. The CDR3 has 11 residues. CDR3 DNA sequence: TGCAGCGTAGAGTCGAACACTGAAGCTTTCTTT. Translating gives CSVESNTEAFF.

This clonotype has a handful of counts. The chain recombines TRBV6-2 or TRBV6-3 with TRBJ1-1, with D possibly matching TRBD1 (5 bases). Germline CDR1 and CDR2: MNHEY and SVGEGT. This CDR3 has 14 residues. V was cut by 3 bases and J by 1 base, with 9 bases left in between. CDR3: CASSYSGRNTEAFF. In nucleotides, the CDR3 is TGTGCCAGCAGTTATTCAGGGAGGAACACTGAAGCTTTCTTT.

This clonotype was detected only a few times. This chain links TRBV3-1 with TRBJ1-2; D possibly corresponds to TRBD1 (6 bases). V gave up 1 base and J gave up 4 bases, with 22 bases separating them. Germline CDR1 and CDR2: LGHDT and YNNKEL (reference sequence). This CDR3 spans 18 amino acids. The CDR3 is CASSQAHRPGGALYGYTF. Written as DNA, the CDR3 is TGTGCCAGCAGCCAAGCCCATCGCCCTGGGGGGGCTCTCTATGGCTACACCTTC.

V usage is TRBV4-1 and J usage is TRBJ1-1, with TRBD1 matching 8 bases. Germline lookup yields CDR1 MGHRA and CDR2 YSYEKL. The CDR3 loop spans 15 amino acids. V shed 3 bases and J 5 bases; nucleotides not matched to a gene: 8. CDR3 loop: CASSQLTGVMTEAFF. For the CDR3, the DNA is TGCGCCAGCAGCCAGCTGACAGGGGTGATGACTGAAGCTTTCTTT.

The CDR3 loop reads CASSLRDTEPQHF. The DNA for the CDR3 is TGTGCCAGCAGTTTACGTGACACGGAGCCCCAGCATTTT. The chain uses TRBV12-3 or TRBV12-4 and TRBJ1-5, with D hard to call. The CDR3 totals 13 residues. The V and J ends lost 2 bases and 8 bases respectively, with 10 bases between them.

The chain uses TRBV7-9 and TRBJ2-1, with a possible D match to TRBD2 (6 bases). The CDR3 sequence is 13 residues long. CDR1 is SEHNR, CDR2 FQNEAQ, per germline (reference sequence). Trimming shortened V by 6 bases and J by 8 bases, and 14 bases separated the two germline ends. This CDR3 is CASSPIGGHEQFF. CDR3 nucleotides: TGTGCCAGCAGTCCAATCGGAGGGCATGAGCAGTTCTTC.

This clonotype has only a few counts. The chain combines TRBV28 with TRBJ2-5; TRBD2 is a possible D gene (6 bases). The V gene lost 3 bases and the J gene lost 5 bases, with 10 bases spanning the gap. Germline CDR1 MDHEN, CDR2 SYDVKM. The CDR3 length is 13 residues. CDR3 coding DNA: TGTGCCAGCAGTTTCCGGGAGCGGGAGACCCAGTACTTC. It is translated as CASSFRERETQYF.

This clonotype was counted ten times or more. At one end, the junction sequence differs from germline, possibly due to a read error. The V gene is TRBV7-9, the J gene TRBJ1-2; D is unresolved. The CDR3 covers 13 residues. CDR1 is SEHNR, CDR2 FQNEAQ, per germline (reference sequence). The CDR3 DNA reads as TGCGCCAGCAGCTTGGATAGCAACTATGGCTACACCTTC. This codes for CASSLDSNYGYTF. The variable domain in full, with the rest retrieved from reference TRBV7-9 and TRBJ1-2, is DTGVSQNPRHKITKRGQNVTFRCDPISEHNRLYWYRQTLGQGPEFLTYFQNEAQLEKSRLLSDRFSAERPKGSFSTLEIQRTEQGDSAMYLCASSLDSNYGYTFGSGTRLTVV.

This clonotype was observed many times. The chain couples TRBV27 to TRBJ2-1; 10 bases line up with TRBD2. Germline CDR1 is MNHEY and CDR2 is SMNVEV (reference sequence). There are 15 residues in the CDR3. The V gene end was trimmed by 5 bases and the J gene end by 4 bases; junction bases not matched to a gene: 5. CDR3 DNA: TGTGCCAGCAGTCCAGCTAGCGGGGGATACAATGAGCAGTTCTTC. This translates into CASSPASGGYNEQFF.

J is TRBJ1-1 and V is TRBV20-1; the D gene is possibly TRBD1 (5 bases). V lost 0 bases, J lost 0 bases, and 14 bases lay in between. Looked up from germline, CDR1 is DFQATT and CDR2 is SNEGSKA (reference sequence). The CDR3 sequence is 16 residues long. CDR3 nucleotide sequence: TGCAGTGCTAGAGAAGGCGGGAAGGGGTTGAACACTGAAGCTTTCTTT. The encoded protein is CSAREGGKGLNTEAFF.

This clonotype showed up just a few times. The J gene is TRBJ2-7, the V gene TRBV7-8; 9 nucleotides line up with TRBD1. CDR3 length: 16 residues. V shed 5 bases and J 4 bases; nucleotides not matched to a gene: 12. Per germline, CDR1 SGHVS and CDR2 FQNEAQ. CDR3 in amino acids: CASSIETGQGIYEQYF. The CDR3 DNA reads TGTGCCAGCAGCATCGAAACGGGACAGGGAATATACGAGCAGTACTTC. Full variable domain (rest looked up from reference TRBV7-8 and TRBJ2-7): GAGVSQSPRYKVAKRGQDVALRCDPISGHVSLFWYQQALGQGPEFLTYFQNEAQLDKSGLPSDRFFAERPEGSVSTLKIQRTQQEDSAVYLCASSIETGQGIYEQYFGPGTRLTVT.

The chain recombines TRBV11-1 with TRBJ1-2; the D gene is possibly TRBD1 (6 bases). The germline CDR1 and CDR2 sequences are SGHAT and FQDESV (reference sequence). V was trimmed by 5 bases and J by 7 bases, leaving 14 bases between them. This CDR3 comprises 13 residues. The CDR3, as DNA: TGTGCCAGCAGCGAAGACAGGCTGGGTGGCTACACCTTC. Amino acids: CASSEDRLGGYTF. Full variable domain (remainder filled in from reference TRBV11-1 and TRBJ1-2): EAEVAQSPRYKITEKSQAVAFWCDPISGHATLYWYRQILGQGPELLVQFQDESVVDDSQLPKDRFSAERLKGVDSTLKIQPAELGDSAMYLCASSEDRLGGYTFGSGTRLTVV.

This chain joins TRBV6-5 and TRBJ1-2; a weak D match, TRBD1 (6 bases). CDR3 length: 16 residues. Germline V CDR1 and CDR2: MNHEY, SVGAGI. Trimming left V 7 bases short and J 0 bases short, with 18 bases between. CDR3 sequence (DNA): TGTGCCAGCAAAAACAGACAGGACAGAGCTAACTATGGCTACACCTTC. It encodes CASKNRQDRANYGYTF.

For the CDR3, the DNA is TGCGCCAGCAGCCAGGAGGCAGTGAACACTGAAGCTTTCTTT. Translating gives CASSQEAVNTEAFF. This chain connects TRBV5-1 to TRBJ1-1, with D hard to call. CDR3 length equals 14 residues. CDR1 and CDR2 (germline): SGHRS, YFSETQ. The germline V and J ends were trimmed by 4 bases and 0 bases, with 10 bases remaining between them.

This chain links TRBV30 with TRBJ1-6, with D perhaps TRBD1 (5 bases). Trimming stripped 0 bases from V and 8 bases from J, with 14 bases between. Germline V gives CDR1 GTSNPN, CDR2 SVGIG (reference sequence). The CDR3 spans 15 residues. CDR3 nucleotides: TGTGCCTGGAGTGTACCTTGGCAGGGTTATTCACCCCTCCACTTT. As protein: CAWSVPWQGYSPLHF.

The gene calls are TRBV15 and TRBJ2-7, with D perhaps given as TRBD1 or TRBD2 (5 bases each). The CDR3 length is 13 residues. From germline, CDR1 is LNHNV and CDR2 YYDKDF (reference sequence). V was cut by 0 bases and J by 2 bases, with 5 bases left in between. CDR3 in DNA: TGTGCCACCAGCAGAGAGGGGGCCTACGAGCAGTACTTC. Protein product: CATSREGAYEQYF.

The rearrangement joins TRBV5-4 to TRBJ2-3, with 12 positions matching TRBD1. Germline CDR1 is SGHNT and CDR2 is YYREEE (reference sequence). The CDR3 has 17 residues. With 2 bases clipped from V and 1 base from J, the junction kept 5 bases outside the gene matches. As DNA, the CDR3 is TGTGCCAGCAGCTTCGGGACAGGGGGCGGTGGCACAGATACGCAGTATTTT. Residues: CASSFGTGGGGTDTQYF. Using reference TRBV5-4 and TRBJ2-3 for the parts outside the CDR3, the full variable domain is ETGVTQSPTHLIKTRGQQVTLRCSSQSGHNTVSWYQQALGQGPQFIFQYYREEENGRGNFPPRFSGLQFPNYSSELNVNALELDDSALYLCASSFGTGGGGTDTQYFGPGTRLTVL.

A few counts support this clonotype. The chain uses TRBV4-1 and TRBJ2-5; TRBD2 might be the D (6 bases). The ends were cut back, 1 base at V and 8 bases at J, with 14 bases in the middle. Germline lookup yields CDR1 MGHRA and CDR2 YSYEKL. There are 14 residues in the CDR3. The CDR3 loop reads CASSQVLALNTQYF. The CDR3 coding sequence is TGCGCCAGCAGCCAAGTACTAGCTCTCAACACCCAGTACTTC.

The J gene is TRBJ2-7, the V gene TRBV3-1, with a possible D match to TRBD1 (6 bases). V lost 0 bases, J lost 7 bases, and 10 bases lay in between. The germline V gene encodes CDR1 LGHDT and CDR2 YNNKEL (reference sequence). CDR3 size: 13 residues. The CDR3: CASSQEVTGEQYF. The CDR3 nucleotides are TGTGCCAGCAGCCAAGAAGTGACAGGAGAGCAGTACTTC.

The chain combines TRBV12-3 or TRBV12-4 with TRBJ2-7; 7 positions match TRBD2. The CDR3 totals 15 residues. V trimming: 3 bases; J trimming: 3 bases; junction bases outside the gene matches: 8. The CDR3 DNA reads as TGTGCCAGCAGTTTGCGGGGGTTCGCCAACTACGAGCAGTACTTC. Its translation is CASSLRGFANYEQYF.

The chain joins TRBV29-1 to TRBJ2-3; perhaps TRBD1 as D (5 bases). Trimming removed 3 bases from V and 4 bases from J, with 8 bases in between. Per the germline V gene, CDR1 is SQVTM and CDR2 is ANQGSEA. The CDR3 spans 12 residues. The CDR3 spells CSVDQGSDTQYF. Written as DNA, the CDR3 is TGCAGCGTTGACCAGGGTTCAGATACGCAGTATTTT.